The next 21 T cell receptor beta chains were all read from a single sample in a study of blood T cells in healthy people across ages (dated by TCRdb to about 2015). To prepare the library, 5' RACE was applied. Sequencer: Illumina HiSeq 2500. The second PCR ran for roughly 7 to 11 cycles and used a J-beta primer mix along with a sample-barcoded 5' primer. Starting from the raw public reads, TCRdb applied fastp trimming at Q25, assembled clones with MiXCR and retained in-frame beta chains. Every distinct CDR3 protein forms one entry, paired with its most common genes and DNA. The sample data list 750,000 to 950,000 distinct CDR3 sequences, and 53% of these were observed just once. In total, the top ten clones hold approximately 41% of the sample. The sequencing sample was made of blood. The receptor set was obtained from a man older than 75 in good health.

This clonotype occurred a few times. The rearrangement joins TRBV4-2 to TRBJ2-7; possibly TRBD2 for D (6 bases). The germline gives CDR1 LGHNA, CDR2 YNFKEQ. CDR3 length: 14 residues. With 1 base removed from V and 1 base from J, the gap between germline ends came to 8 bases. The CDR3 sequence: CASSQGLGSYEQYF. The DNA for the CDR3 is TGTGCCAGCAGCCAAGGACTAGGGTCCTACGAGCAGTACTTC.

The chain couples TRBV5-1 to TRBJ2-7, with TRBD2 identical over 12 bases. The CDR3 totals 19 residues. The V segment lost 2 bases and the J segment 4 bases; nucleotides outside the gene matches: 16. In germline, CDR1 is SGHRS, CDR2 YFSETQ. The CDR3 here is CASSFMTGAGTSGWYEQYF. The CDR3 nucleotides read TGCGCCAGCAGCTTTATGACAGGAGCCGGGACTAGCGGGTGGTACGAGCAGTACTTC.

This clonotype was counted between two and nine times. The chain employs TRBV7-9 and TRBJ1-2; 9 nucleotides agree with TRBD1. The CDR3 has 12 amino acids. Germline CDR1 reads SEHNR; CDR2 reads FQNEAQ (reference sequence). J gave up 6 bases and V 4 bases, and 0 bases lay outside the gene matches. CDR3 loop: CASSWDRDGYTF. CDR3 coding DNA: TGTGCCAGCAGCTGGGACAGGGATGGCTACACCTTC.

CDR3 protein: CAGAVREGRGQYF. The CDR3 nucleotides read TGTGCCGGGGCTGTACGGGAGGGCCGAGGCCAGTACTTC. This chain joins TRBV27 and TRBJ2-5, with 8 bases that match TRBD2. CDR1 is MNHEY and CDR2 is SMNVEV in the germline V gene (reference sequence). There are 13 residues in the CDR3. The V segment lost 11 bases and the J segment 10 bases; nucleotides outside the gene matches: 15.

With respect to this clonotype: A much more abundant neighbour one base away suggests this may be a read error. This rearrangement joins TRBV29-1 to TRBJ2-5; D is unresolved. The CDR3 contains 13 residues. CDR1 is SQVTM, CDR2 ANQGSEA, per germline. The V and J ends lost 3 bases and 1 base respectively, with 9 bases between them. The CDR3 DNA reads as TGCAGCGTTGAGCCGATGTGCCAAGAGACCCAGTACTTC. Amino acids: CSVEPMCQETQYF. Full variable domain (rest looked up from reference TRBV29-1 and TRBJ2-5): SAVISQKPSRDICQRGTSLTIQCQVDSQVTMMFWYRQQPGQSLTLIATANQGSEATYESGFVIDKFPISRPNLTFSTLTVSNMSPEDSSIYLCSVEPMCQETQYFGPGTRLLVL.

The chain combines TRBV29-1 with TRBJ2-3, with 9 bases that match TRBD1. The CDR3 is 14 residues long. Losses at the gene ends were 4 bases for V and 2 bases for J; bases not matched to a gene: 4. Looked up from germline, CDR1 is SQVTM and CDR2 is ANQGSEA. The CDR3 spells CSVAGTGYTDTQYF. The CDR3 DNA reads TGCAGCGTTGCCGGGACAGGGTACACAGATACGCAGTATTTT.

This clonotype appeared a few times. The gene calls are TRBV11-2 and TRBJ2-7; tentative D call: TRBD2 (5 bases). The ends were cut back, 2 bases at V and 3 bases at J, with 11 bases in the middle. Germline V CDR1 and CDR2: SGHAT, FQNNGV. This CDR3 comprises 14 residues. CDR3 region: CASSLTPGIYEQYF. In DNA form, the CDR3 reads TGTGCCAGCAGCTTAACCCCGGGGATCTACGAGCAGTACTTC.

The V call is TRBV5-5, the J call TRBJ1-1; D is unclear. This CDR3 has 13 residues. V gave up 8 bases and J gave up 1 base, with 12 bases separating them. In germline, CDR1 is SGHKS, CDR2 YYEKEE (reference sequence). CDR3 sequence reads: CASKLESNTEAFF. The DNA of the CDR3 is TGTGCCAGTAAGCTGGAATCGAACACTGAAGCTTTCTTT.

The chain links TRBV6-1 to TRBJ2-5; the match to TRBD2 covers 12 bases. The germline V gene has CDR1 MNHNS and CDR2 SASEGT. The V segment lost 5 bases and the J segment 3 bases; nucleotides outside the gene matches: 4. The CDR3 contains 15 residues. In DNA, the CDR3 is TGTGCCAGCAGTCCGACTAGCGGGAGCAAAGAGACCCAGTACTTC. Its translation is CASSPTSGSKETQYF.

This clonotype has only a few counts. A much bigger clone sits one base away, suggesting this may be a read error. CDR3 region: CASSFSGVGETQYF. The DNA of the CDR3 is TGTGCCAGCAGCTTCTCGGGGGTTGGTGAGACCCAGTACTTC. The V and J genes are TRBV5-6 and TRBJ2-5; the D gene is possibly TRBD2 (6 bases). V shed 2 bases and J shed 5 bases, with 13 bases lying between them. This CDR3 region has 14 residues. Germline V gives CDR1 SGHDT, CDR2 YYEEEE.

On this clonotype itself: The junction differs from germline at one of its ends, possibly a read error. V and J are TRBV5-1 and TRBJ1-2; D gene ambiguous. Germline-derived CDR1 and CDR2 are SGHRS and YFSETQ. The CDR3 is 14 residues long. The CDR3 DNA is TGCGCCGGCAGCATCGCCCCGAGTATCTATGGCTACACCTTC. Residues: CAGSIAPSIYGYTF.

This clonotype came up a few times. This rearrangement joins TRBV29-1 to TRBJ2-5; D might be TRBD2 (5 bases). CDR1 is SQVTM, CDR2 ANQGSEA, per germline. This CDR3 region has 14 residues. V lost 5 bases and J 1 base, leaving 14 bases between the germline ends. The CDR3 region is CSVSAGGGQETQYF. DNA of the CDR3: TGCAGCGTTTCCGCGGGTGGCGGCCAAGAGACCCAGTACTTC.

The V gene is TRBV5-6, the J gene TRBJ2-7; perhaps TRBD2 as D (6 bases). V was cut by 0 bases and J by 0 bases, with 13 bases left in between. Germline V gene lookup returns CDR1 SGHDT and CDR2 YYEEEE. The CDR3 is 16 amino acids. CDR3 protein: CASSLGDSLISYEQYF. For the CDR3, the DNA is TGTGCCAGCAGCTTGGGGGACTCCTTGATCTCCTACGAGCAGTACTTC.

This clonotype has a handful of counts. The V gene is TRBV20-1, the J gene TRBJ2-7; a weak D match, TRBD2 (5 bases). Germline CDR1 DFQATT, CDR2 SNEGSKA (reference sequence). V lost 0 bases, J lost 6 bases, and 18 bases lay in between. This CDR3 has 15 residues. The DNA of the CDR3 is TGCAGTGCTAGAGATCTCGACTACCCTCACGGCGAGCAGTACTTC. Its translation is CSARDLDYPHGEQYF.

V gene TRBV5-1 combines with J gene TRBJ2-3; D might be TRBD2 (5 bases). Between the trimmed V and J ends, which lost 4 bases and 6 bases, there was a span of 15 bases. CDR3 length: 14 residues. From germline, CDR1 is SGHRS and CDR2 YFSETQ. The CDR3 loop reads CASSSRDSRDTQYF. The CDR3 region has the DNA TGCGCCAGCAGCAGCCGGGATTCCAGGGATACGCAGTATTTT.

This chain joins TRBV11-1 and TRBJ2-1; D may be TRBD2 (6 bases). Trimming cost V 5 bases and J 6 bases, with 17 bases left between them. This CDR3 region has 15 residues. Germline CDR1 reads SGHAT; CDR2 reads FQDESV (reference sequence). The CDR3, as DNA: TGTGCCAGCAGCCCCCCGATTAGCGGCATCAATGAGCAGTTCTTC. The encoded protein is CASSPPISGINEQFF.

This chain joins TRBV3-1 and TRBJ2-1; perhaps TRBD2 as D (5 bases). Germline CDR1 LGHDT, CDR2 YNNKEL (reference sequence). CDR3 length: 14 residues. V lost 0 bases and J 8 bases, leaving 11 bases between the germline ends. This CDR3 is CASSQDFLADEQFF. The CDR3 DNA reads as TGTGCCAGCAGCCAAGACTTCCTAGCCGATGAGCAGTTCTTC.

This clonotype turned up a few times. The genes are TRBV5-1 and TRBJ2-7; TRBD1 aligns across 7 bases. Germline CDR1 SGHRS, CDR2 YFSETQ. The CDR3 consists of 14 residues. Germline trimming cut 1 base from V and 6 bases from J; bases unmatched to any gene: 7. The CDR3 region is CASSLRQGDAEQYF. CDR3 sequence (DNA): TGCGCCAGCAGCTTGCGGCAGGGGGACGCCGAGCAGTACTTC.

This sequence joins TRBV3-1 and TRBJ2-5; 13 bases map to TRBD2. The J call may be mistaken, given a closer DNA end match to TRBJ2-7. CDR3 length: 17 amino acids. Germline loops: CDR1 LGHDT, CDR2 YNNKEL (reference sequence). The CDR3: CASSHLLGTSGINEQYF. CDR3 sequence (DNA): TGTGCCAGCAGCCATCTTCTCGGGACTAGCGGGATAAACGAGCAGTACTTC.

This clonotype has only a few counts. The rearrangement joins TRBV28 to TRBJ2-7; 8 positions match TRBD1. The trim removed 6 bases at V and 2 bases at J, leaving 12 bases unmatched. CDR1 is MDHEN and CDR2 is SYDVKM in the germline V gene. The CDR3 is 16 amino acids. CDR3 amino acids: CASSQPRDRSTYEQYF. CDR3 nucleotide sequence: TGTGCCAGCAGCCAACCCCGGGACAGGAGTACCTACGAGCAGTACTTC.

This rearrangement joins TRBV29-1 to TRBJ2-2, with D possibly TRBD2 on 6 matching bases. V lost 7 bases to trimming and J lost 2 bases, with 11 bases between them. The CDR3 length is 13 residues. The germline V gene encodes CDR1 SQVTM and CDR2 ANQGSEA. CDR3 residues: CSAGTGNTGELFF. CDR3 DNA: TGCAGCGCCGGGACTGGAAACACCGGGGAGCTGTTTTTT.